Presented here are 8 T cell receptor beta chains from one specimen sequenced in a study of blood T cell repertoires in COVID-19. Only in-frame clones appear in the TCRdb table, and some are missing; sequencing was by immunoSEQ multiplex PCR. The sample carries approximately 69,000 clones, roughly 80% recorded once. The material sequenced was peripheral blood. These receptors all stem from a woman in her 70s with acute or convalescent COVID-19.

V usage is TRBV7-9 and J usage is TRBJ2-1; the match to TRBD2 covers 9 bases. Unmatched junction bases numbered 7, after V lost 2 bases and J lost 2 bases. CDR1 and CDR2 from the germline V gene are SEHNR and FQNEAQ (reference sequence). This CDR3 contains 17 residues. The CDR3 sequence: CASSLTFGGRAYNEQFF. The CDR3 DNA reads TGTGCCAGCAGCTTAACTTTCGGCGGGAGGGCCTACAATGAGCAGTTCTTC.

The chain combines TRBV28 with TRBJ2-1; 9 bases map to TRBD1. Germline V gene sequence: CDR1 MDHEN, CDR2 SYDVKM. V trimming: 6 bases; J trimming: 2 bases; junction bases outside the gene matches: 14. CDR3 length: 18 amino acids. In DNA, the CDR3 is TGTGCCAGCAGAACCCCTTCTCCGGGACAGGGAACCTACAATGAGCAGTTCTTC. Protein sequence: CASRTPSPGQGTYNEQFF.

The V and J genes are TRBV28 and TRBJ1-5, with 7 bases identical to TRBD1. The V gene's germline CDR1 is MDHEN and CDR2 SYDVKM. The CDR3 is 15 residues long. Trimming took 3 bases from V and 4 from J; bases not matched to a gene: 6. The DNA of the CDR3 is TGTGCCAGCAGTTTCAGGGGGGCGCCGAATCAGCCCCAGCATTTT. As protein: CASSFRGAPNQPQHF. The whole variable domain, remainder taken from reference TRBV28 and TRBJ1-5, is DVKVTQSSRYLVKRTGEKVFLECVQDMDHENMFWYRQDPGLGLRLIYFSYDVKMKEKGDIPEGYSVSREKKERFSLILESASTNQTSMYLCASSFRGAPNQPQHFGDGTRLSIL.

This rearrangement joins TRBV18 to TRBJ1-5; TRBD1 matches 9 bases. CDR1 KGHSH and CDR2 LQKENI come from the germline V gene. This CDR3 has 16 residues. The J segment lost 6 bases and the V segment lost 4 bases, leaving 10 bases of the junction unmatched. In DNA form, the CDR3 reads TGTGCCAGCTCACGTAAGACCGGGACAGGGACTCAGCCCCAGCATTTT. The encoded protein is CASSRKTGTGTQPQHF.

V and J are TRBV30 and TRBJ2-1, with TRBD2 identical over 11 bases. V was clipped by 0 bases and J by 7 bases; unmatched bases: 17. The CDR3 totals 19 residues. Germline values: CDR1 GTSNPN, CDR2 SVGIG (reference sequence). Written as DNA, the CDR3 is TGTGCCTGGAGTGTACGACTAGCGGGAACCGAATCCCCCAATAATGAGCAGTTCTTC. Encoded protein: CAWSVRLAGTESPNNEQFF.

The chain couples TRBV5-6 to TRBJ2-7; TRBD1 matches 8 bases. The CDR3 covers 13 residues. Trimming at V came to 4 bases and at J to 4 bases, leaving 4 bases not matched to a gene. Per germline, CDR1 SGHDT and CDR2 YYEEEE. The CDR3 DNA follows: TGTGCCAGCAGCCGAGGACAGGGATACGAGCAGTACTTC. Translation: CASSRGQGYEQYF.

The rearrangement joins TRBV10-3 to TRBJ2-1; 14 bases line up with TRBD2. Trimming removed 4 bases from V and 5 bases from J; junction bases left unmatched: 13. The CDR3 covers 19 residues. Germline loops: CDR1 ENHRY, CDR2 SYGVKD. The DNA of the CDR3 is TGTGCCATCAGTGCGTACATCCCGGGACTAGCGGGAGTGGACAATGAGCAGTTCTTC. Its protein product is CAISAYIPGLAGVDNEQFF.

CDR3 protein: CASSPGTGWMEELFF. The CDR3 DNA is TGTGCCAGTAGCCCTGGGACAGGGTGGATGGAGGAGCTGTTTTTT. V gene TRBV19 combines with J gene TRBJ2-2, with 9 nucleotides matching TRBD1. The CDR3 is 15 amino acids. V was clipped by 6 bases and J by 10 bases; unmatched bases: 12. Per the germline V gene, CDR1 is LNHDA and CDR2 is SQIVND (reference sequence).